The T cell receptor (beta chain) under discussion was sequenced for a study of blood T cell repertoires in COVID-19. Study in general: Material from acute and convalescent COVID-19 was sourced from the United States, Italy and Spain.

The CDR3 is 15 residues long. Between the trimmed V and J ends, which lost 1 base and 0 bases, there was a span of 10 bases. Per the germline V gene, CDR1 is LGHDT and CDR2 is YNNKEL (reference sequence). TCRdb's table, derived via immunoSEQ multiplex PCR, lists solely in-frame clones and lacks some. This sample has a few hundred thousand clones, with more than 70% found just once. This receptor was taken from a middle-aged woman with acute COVID-19. The chain carries TRBV3-1 (or the pseudogene TRBV3-2) and TRBJ2-7; D uncertain. The sample was PBMCs or T cells enriched from blood (not recorded which). CDR3 in DNA: TGTGCCAGCAGCCAAGGCGGATCCCTCTCCTACGAGCAGTACTTC. Translated, it gives CASSQGGSLSYEQYF.